The 8 T cell receptor beta chains below all came from one sample that was sequenced in a study of cytomegalovirus exposure and HLA in healthy donors. This PCR relied on a set of 60 Vbeta primers and 13 Jbeta primers. Some clones are missing from TCRdb's copy, which holds only in-frame ones; the method was immunoSEQ multiplex PCR. The repertoire includes around 180,000 clones, around 80% of them detected once, and roughly 0.5% sits in the top ten. Sequencing was done on a sample of PBMCs. These receptors came from a woman aged 45 to 65 in good health and CMV-seronegative.

The CDR3 loop reads CASSPVAGGLFGELFF. DNA of the CDR3: TGTGCCAGCAGTCCCGTAGCGGGGGGGCTTTTCGGGGAGCTGTTTTTT. The rearrangement uses TRBV27 and TRBJ2-2, with 11 positions matching TRBD2. CDR3 size: 16 residues. CDR1 and CDR2 (germline): MNHEY, SMNVEV (reference sequence). J lost 7 bases, V lost 5 bases, and 9 bases had no gene match.

The V call is TRBV19, the J call TRBJ2-5; D is unclear. With 8 bases removed from V and 2 bases from J, the gap between germline ends came to 15 bases. The germline CDR1 and CDR2 sequences are LNHDA and SQIVND (reference sequence). This CDR3 region has 14 residues. CDR3 nucleotides: TGTGCCAGTGCGAGTGGTTGGGCACAAGAGACCCAGTACTTC. This codes for CASASGWAQETQYF.

The chain couples TRBV6-4 to TRBJ1-5; D gene ambiguous. This CDR3 is built from 13 residues. Germline assignment: CDR1 MRHNA and CDR2 SNTAGT. With 8 bases removed from V and 1 base from J, the gap between germline ends came to 9 bases. This chain's CDR3 is CASSQESNQPQHF. The CDR3 nucleotides read TGTGCCAGCTCCCAGGAAAGCAATCAGCCCCAGCATTTT.

The chain uses TRBV7-2 and TRBJ2-1; 9 bases agree with TRBD2. The ends lost 4 bases at V and 4 bases at J; junction bases unmatched: 5. The CDR3 is 15 residues long. Germline V CDR1 and CDR2: SGHTA, FQGNSA. Written as DNA, the CDR3 is TGTGCCAGCAGCTATAGCGGGAGTAGGTACAATGAGCAGTTCTTC. Translation: CASSYSGSRYNEQFF.

J is TRBJ1-1 and V is TRBV27; D remains unclear. The CDR3 sequence is 14 residues long. CDR1 is MNHEY and CDR2 is SMNVEV in the germline V gene (reference sequence). V was clipped by 3 bases and J by 0 bases, with 8 bases between them. The CDR3 sequence: CASSFSRMNTEAFF. Here the CDR3 DNA reads TGTGCCAGCAGTTTTTCCAGAATGAACACTGAAGCTTTCTTT.

This clone is a singleton in its sample. The rearrangement uses TRBV5-1 and TRBJ2-2; 7 nucleotides agree with TRBD1. The CDR3 is made up of 16 amino acids. In germline, CDR1 is SGHRS, CDR2 YFSETQ. The trim removed 1 base at V and 0 bases at J, leaving 3 bases unmatched. CDR3 in DNA: TGCGCCAGCAGCTTGCTCGGGACAGCGAACACCGGGGAGCTGTTTTTT. Its protein product is CASSLLGTANTGELFF.

The gene calls are TRBV6-5 and TRBJ1-4; D remains unclear. V lost 5 bases to trimming and J lost 2 bases, with 6 bases between them. Germline CDR1 and CDR2: MNHEY and SVGAGI. The CDR3 contains 13 residues. This CDR3 reads CASSRGTNEKLFF. CDR3 bases: TGTGCCAGCAGTCGAGGGACTAATGAAAAACTGTTTTTT.

The rearrangement uses TRBV5-1 and TRBJ1-2; 12 nucleotides align to TRBD1. Trimming took 3 bases from V and 4 from J; bases not matched to a gene: 4. Germline V lookup: CDR1 SGHRS, CDR2 YFSETQ. The CDR3 has 15 amino acids. CDR3 bases: TGCGCCAGCAGCTCTGGGACAGGGGGCGTCTATGGCTACACCTTC. This encodes CASSSGTGGVYGYTF. Combining the CDR3 with reference TRBV5-1 and TRBJ1-2 gives the whole variable domain KAGVTQTPRYLIKTRGQQVTLSCSPISGHRSVSWYQQTPGQGLQFLFEYFSETQRNKGNFPGRFSGRQFSNSRSEMNVSTLELGDSALYLCASSSGTGGVYGYTFGSGTRLTVV.